The entry that follows covers one T cell receptor (beta chain) sequence. This record belongs to a study of blood T cell repertoires in COVID-19. Here immunoSEQ multiplex PCR was the method, and the copy in TCRdb shows in-frame clones only, minus some. Found here are some 80,000 clones, approximately 86% of them singletons; the top ten hold roughly 4.5%. The receptor comes from a man between 50 and 59 years old with active or convalescent COVID-19. Input material: peripheral blood.

Written as DNA, the CDR3 is TGTGCCAGCAGCTTGACAGTGGGGGAGCAGTTCTTC. This gives the protein CASSLTVGEQFF. This chain joins TRBV7-9 and TRBJ2-1; a possible D gene is TRBD1 (5 bases). Per the germline V gene, CDR1 is SEHNR and CDR2 is FQNEAQ (reference sequence). V dropped 3 bases and J dropped 10 bases, with 10 bases sitting between them. The CDR3 is made up of 12 amino acids.